The present T cell receptor (beta chain) was sequenced within a study of cytomegalovirus exposure and HLA in healthy donors. Notes on the study in general: According to a later analysis, most TCR beta chains associated with CMV appeared HLA-restricted.

Remarks on this clone: Antigen: not known.

The CDR3 covers 14 residues. With V trimmed by 6 bases and J by 5 bases, 11 bases remained unmatched. Germline V gene lookup returns CDR1 SQVTM and CDR2 ANQGSEA. PCR primers comprised 60 Vbeta and 13 Jbeta primers. Original processing methods: Later work found around 85 million unique TCR beta chains, with about 10 million shared. TCRdb's table, derived via immunoSEQ multiplex PCR, lists solely in-frame clones and lacks some. V and J calls and clone size follow that table, whereas D and trimming were derived from the DNA. The sample yields tens of thousands of clones, approximately 84% seen once. It was healthy bone marrow donors who served as donors.

The chain carries TRBV29-1 and TRBJ2-3; 7 bases are a match to TRBD1. This receptor was taken from a man aged 18-30 years in good health and CMV-seronegative. Sequenced input: PBMCs. The CDR3 reads CSVNTGALRDTQYF. As DNA, the CDR3 is TGCAGCGTAAATACAGGGGCCCTCAGAGATACGCAGTATTTT.